The entry below describes one TCR beta chain. Primers included in the PCR were 60 Vbeta and 13 Jbeta primers. Profiled with immunoSEQ multiplex PCR; TCRdb holds only in-frame clones, not every one. The table shows about 120,000 clones, with 66% occurring only once. The data stem from a study of cytomegalovirus exposure and HLA in healthy donors. The TCR originated in a man aged 18 to 29 in good health and CMV-seronegative. Input material: PBMCs.

Here the CDR3 reads CASSLVAGASSYEQYF. In DNA, the CDR3 is TGTGCCAGCAGCTTGGTCGCCGGAGCTAGCTCCTACGAGCAGTACTTC. The V call is TRBV5-4, the J call TRBJ2-7; D is ambiguous. The CDR3 length is 16 residues. Deletions cut 0 bases from V and 0 bases from J, with 13 bases between. The germline gives CDR1 SGHNT, CDR2 YYREEE (reference sequence).